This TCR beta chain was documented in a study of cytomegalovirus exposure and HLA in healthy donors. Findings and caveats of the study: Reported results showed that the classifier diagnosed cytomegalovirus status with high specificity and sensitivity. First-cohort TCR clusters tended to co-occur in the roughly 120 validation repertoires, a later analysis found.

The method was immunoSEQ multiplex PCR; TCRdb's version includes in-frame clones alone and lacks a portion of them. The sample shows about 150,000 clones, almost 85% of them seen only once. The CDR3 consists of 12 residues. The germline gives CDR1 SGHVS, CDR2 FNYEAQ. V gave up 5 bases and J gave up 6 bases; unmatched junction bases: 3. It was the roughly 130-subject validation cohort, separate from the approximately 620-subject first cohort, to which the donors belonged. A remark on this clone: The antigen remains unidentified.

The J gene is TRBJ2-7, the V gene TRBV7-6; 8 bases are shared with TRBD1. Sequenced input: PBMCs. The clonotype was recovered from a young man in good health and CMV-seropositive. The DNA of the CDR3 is TGTGCCAGCAGCGGCACAGGGGGCGAGCAGTACTTC. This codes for CASSGTGGEQYF.